Here is one T cell receptor (beta chain) with its context. Its antigen is still unknown. Production of TCR cDNA was by 5'RACE template switching, which also added a universal primer site and UMIs. TCRdb redid the calling of the 5' RACE reads with MiXCR, one entry per CDR3 protein. The data contain about 510,000 distinct CDR3 sequences, 21% of them singletons. This entry belongs to a study of T cells after yellow fever vaccination. Across the study: Fractions with few cells were prepared using SMART-Seq v4 Ultra Low Input. Study-wide results and limits: The study found a weaker secondary response that peaked faster, day 5 versus 15. In post-booster samples, most primary-vaccination clones reappeared (approximately 95% CD4, over 70% CD8).

Germline V CDR1 and CDR2: SGHKS, YYEKEE (reference sequence). CDR3 length: 13 residues. With 4 bases removed from V and 8 bases from J, the gap between germline ends came to 14 bases. The chain employs TRBV5-5 and TRBJ2-3, with D unresolved. The receptor was derived from a man aged 18-30 years who received the YFV17D yellow fever vaccine. Sequencing was performed on PBMCs, taken 21 days after the first yellow fever vaccination. The CDR3 here is CASSLRVGCTQYF. The CDR3 DNA follows: TGTGCCAGCAGCCTCCGGGTCGGCTGTACGCAGTATTTT.